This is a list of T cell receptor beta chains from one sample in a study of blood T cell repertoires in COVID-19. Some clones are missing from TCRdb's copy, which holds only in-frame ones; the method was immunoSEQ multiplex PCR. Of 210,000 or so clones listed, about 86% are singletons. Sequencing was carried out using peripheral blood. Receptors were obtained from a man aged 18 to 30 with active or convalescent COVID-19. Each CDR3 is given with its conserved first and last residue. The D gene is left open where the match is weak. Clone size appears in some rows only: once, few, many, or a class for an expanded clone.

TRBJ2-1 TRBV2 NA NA CASKGASYNEQFF TGTGCCAGCAAAGGAGCCTCCTACAATGAGCAGTTCTTC
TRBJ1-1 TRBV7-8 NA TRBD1 CASMALGGAGGTEAFF TGTGCCAGCATGGCCCTAGGGGGCGCGGGGGGGACTGAAGCTTTCTTT
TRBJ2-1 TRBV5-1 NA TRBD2 CASSSSSGSGEQFF TGCGCCAGCAGCTCCTCTAGCGGGAGTGGCGAGCAGTTCTTC
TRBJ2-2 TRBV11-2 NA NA CASSSIPGQNGELFF TGTGCCAGCAGCTCCATACCGGGACAAAACGGGGAGCTGTTTTTT
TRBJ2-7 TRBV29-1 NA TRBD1 CSAGTGPYEQYF TGCAGCGCCGGGACAGGGCCCTACGAGCAGTACTTC
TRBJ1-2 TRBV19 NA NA CASETPGTPGEGYTF TGTGCCAGTGAAACCCCGGGGACACCAGGCGAGGGCTACACCTTC
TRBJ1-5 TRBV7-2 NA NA CASSLGVGGLQPQHF TGTGCCAGCAGCTTAGGGGTGGGAGGGTTACAGCCCCAGCATTTT
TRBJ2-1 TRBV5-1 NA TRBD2 CASSLELAGAIGSGYNEQFF TGCGCCAGCAGCTTGGAGTTAGCGGGAGCGATAGGATCGGGGTACAATGAGCAGTTCTTC
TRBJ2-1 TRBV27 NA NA CASRGAGSYNEQFF TGTGCCAGCAGGGGCGCGGGCTCCTACAATGAGCAGTTCTTC
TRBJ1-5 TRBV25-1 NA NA CASGFGSNQPQHF TGTGCCAGCGGATTCGGGAGCAATCAGCCCCAGCATTTT
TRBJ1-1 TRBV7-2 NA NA CASSPQRAGKLNTEAFF TGTGCCAGCAGCCCACAGCGGGCAGGCAAGTTGAACACTGAAGCTTTCTTT
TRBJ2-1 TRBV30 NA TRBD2 CAWSVLAGVYEQFF TGTGCCTGGAGTGTACTAGCGGGAGTCTATGAGCAGTTCTTC
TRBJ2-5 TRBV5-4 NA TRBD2 CASSLTSGTSETQYF TGTGCCAGCAGCTTGACTAGCGGGACGTCAGAGACCCAGTACTTC
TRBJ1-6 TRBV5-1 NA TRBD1 CASSLVTGTDNSPLHF TGCGCCAGCAGCTTGGTAACCGGGACAGATAATTCACCCCTCCACTTT
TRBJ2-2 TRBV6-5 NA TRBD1 CASRTGQGNTGELFF TGTGCCAGCAGGACGGGACAGGGAAACACCGGGGAGCTGTTTTTT
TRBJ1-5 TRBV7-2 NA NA CASSLVRPGEWSNQPQHF TGTGCCAGCAGCTTAGTAAGGCCAGGGGAGTGGAGCAATCAGCCCCAGCATTTT
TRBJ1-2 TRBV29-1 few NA CSVELGLLSNYGYTF TGCAGCGTTGAATTGGGGCTGCTCTCTAACTATGGCTACACCTTC
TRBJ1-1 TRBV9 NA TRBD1 CASSLRDRASEAFF TGTGCCAGCAGCCTGCGGGACAGGGCTTCTGAAGCTTTCTTT
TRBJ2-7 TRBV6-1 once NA CASSESRGPYEQYF TGTGCCAGCAGTGAAAGCAGGGGTCCCTACGAGCAGTACTTC
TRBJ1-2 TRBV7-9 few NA CASSLDSSYGYTF TGTGCCAGCAGCTTGGACAGCTCCTATGGCTACACCTTC
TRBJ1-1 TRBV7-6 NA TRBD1 CASSDTSNRGLNTEAFF TGTGCCAGCAGCGACACAAGTAACAGGGGCCTGAACACTGAAGCTTTCTTT
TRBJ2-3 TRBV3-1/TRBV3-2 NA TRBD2 CASSRPGGLAGVDTQYF TGTGCCAGCAGCCGGCCCGGGGGACTAGCGGGAGTAGATACGCAGTATTTT
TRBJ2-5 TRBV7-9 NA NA CASSLTVKETQYF TGTGCCAGCAGCTTAACAGTAAAAGAGACCCAGTACTTC
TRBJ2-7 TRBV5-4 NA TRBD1 CASTPGQGRRSYEQYF TGTGCCAGCACCCCCGGACAGGGAAGGCGCTCCTACGAGCAGTACTTC
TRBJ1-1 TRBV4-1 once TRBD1 CASSQMGQGNTEAFF TGCGCCAGCAGCCAAATGGGACAGGGGAACACTGAAGCTTTCTTT
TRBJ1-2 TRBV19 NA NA CASSRSTNYGYTF TGTGCCAGTAGCCGGAGTACTAACTATGGCTACACCTTC
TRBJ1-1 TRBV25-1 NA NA CASSEARDPTFF TGTGCCAGCAGTGAGGCCCGGGATCCAACTTTCTTT
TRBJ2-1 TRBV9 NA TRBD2 CASSHPSGRGDEQFF TGTGCCAGCAGCCACCCTAGCGGGAGGGGCGATGAGCAGTTCTTC
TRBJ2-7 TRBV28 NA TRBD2 CASSRNSGATYEQYF TGTGCCAGCAGTCGCAATAGCGGGGCCACCTACGAGCAGTACTTC
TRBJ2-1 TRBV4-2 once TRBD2 CASSQDRTSGYNEQFF TGTGCCAGCAGCCAAGATAGGACTAGCGGCTACAATGAGCAGTTCTTC
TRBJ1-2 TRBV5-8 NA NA CAIGEFYGYTF TGTGCCATCGGGGAGTTCTATGGCTACACCTTC
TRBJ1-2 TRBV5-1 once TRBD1 CASSLGAGGGYTF TGCGCCAGCAGCTTGGGGGCAGGGGGTGGCTACACCTTC
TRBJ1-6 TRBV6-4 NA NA CASSVEAIGSPLHF TGTGCCAGCAGTGTTGAGGCGATAGGTTCACCCCTCCACTTT
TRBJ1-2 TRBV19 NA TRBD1 CASSRRTGGASYGYTF TGTGCCAGTAGTAGACGGACAGGGGGCGCTTCCTATGGCTACACCTTC
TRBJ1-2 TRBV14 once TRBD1 CASSHTGTGYGYTF TGTGCCAGCAGCCATACCGGGACAGGCTATGGCTACACCTTC
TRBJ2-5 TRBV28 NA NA CASSLLGREETQYF TGTGCCAGCAGTCTCCTTGGGCGAGAAGAGACCCAGTACTTC
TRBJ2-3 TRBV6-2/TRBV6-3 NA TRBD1 CASSQGQGATDTQYF TGTGCCAGCAGCCAGGGACAGGGGGCGACAGATACGCAGTATTTT
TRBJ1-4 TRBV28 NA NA CASSLLQYNEKLFF TGTGCCAGCAGTTTATTACAGTATAATGAAAAACTGTTTTTT
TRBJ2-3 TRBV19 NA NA CASSPTWGLTDTQYF TGTGCCAGTAGTCCGACTTGGGGCCTCACAGATACGCAGTATTTT
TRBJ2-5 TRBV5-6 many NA CASSSASGIGTQYF TGTGCCAGCAGCTCGGCATCGGGAATCGGGACCCAGTACTTC
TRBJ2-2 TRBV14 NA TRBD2 CASSQAAQLAVNTGELFF TGTGCCAGCAGCCAAGCCGCTCAGCTAGCGGTAAACACCGGGGAGCTGTTTTTT
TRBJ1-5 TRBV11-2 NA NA CASSLEEWQPQHF TGTGCCAGCAGCTTAGAAGAGTGGCAGCCCCAGCATTTT
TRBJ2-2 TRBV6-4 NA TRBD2 CASTETSGDTGELFF TGTGCCAGCACAGAGACTAGCGGGGACACCGGGGAGCTGTTTTTT
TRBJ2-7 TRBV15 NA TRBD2 CATSRGTSGSYEQYF TGTGCCACCAGCAGAGGAACTAGCGGGTCCTACGAGCAGTACTTC
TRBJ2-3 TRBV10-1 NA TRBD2 CASSDLAGVSDTQYF TGCGCCAGCAGTGATCTAGCGGGAGTATCAGATACGCAGTATTTT
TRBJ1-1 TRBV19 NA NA CASSMPQISNTEAFF TGTGCCAGTAGTATGCCCCAGATATCGAACACTGAAGCTTTCTTT
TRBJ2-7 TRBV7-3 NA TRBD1 CASSLTTGGPYEQYF TGTGCCAGCAGCTTAACCACAGGGGGTCCCTACGAGCAGTACTTC
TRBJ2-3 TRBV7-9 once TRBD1 CASSLAGQVDTQYF TGTGCCAGCAGCTTAGCGGGACAGGTAGATACGCAGTATTTT
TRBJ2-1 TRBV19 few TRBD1 CASSIIPTGGNNEQFF TGTGCCAGTAGTATAATCCCAACAGGGGGGAATAATGAGCAGTTCTTC
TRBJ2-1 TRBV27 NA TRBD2 CASSLGLAGMNEQFF TGTGCCAGCAGTTTGGGACTAGCGGGAATGAATGAGCAGTTCTTC
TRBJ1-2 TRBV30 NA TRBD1 CAWNPGQVLRNGYTF TGTGCCTGGAACCCCGGACAGGTTCTTCGGAATGGCTACACCTTC
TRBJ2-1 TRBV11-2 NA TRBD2 CASSLQREGNEQFF TGTGCCAGCAGCTTACAACGGGAGGGAAATGAGCAGTTCTTC
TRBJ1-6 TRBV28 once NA CASSSVPSGLYNSPLHF TGTGCCAGCAGTTCCGTCCCCTCAGGGCTCTATAATTCACCCCTCCACTTT